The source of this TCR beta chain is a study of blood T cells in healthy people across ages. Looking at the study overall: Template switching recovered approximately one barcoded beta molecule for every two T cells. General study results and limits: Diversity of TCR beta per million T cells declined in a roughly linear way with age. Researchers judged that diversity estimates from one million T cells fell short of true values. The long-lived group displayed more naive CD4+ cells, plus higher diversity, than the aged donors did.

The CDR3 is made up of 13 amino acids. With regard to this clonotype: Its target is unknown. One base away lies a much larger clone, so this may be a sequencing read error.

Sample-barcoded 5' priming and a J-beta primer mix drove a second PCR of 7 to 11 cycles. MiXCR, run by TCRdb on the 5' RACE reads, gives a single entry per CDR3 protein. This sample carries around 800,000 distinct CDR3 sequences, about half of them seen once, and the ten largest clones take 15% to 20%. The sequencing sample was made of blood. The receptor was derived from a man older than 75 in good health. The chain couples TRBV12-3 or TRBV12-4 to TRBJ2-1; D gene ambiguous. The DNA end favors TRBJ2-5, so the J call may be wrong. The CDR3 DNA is TGTGCCAGCAGTGTAGGCTCCCAAGAGGCCCAGTACTTC. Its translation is CASSVGSQEAQYF.